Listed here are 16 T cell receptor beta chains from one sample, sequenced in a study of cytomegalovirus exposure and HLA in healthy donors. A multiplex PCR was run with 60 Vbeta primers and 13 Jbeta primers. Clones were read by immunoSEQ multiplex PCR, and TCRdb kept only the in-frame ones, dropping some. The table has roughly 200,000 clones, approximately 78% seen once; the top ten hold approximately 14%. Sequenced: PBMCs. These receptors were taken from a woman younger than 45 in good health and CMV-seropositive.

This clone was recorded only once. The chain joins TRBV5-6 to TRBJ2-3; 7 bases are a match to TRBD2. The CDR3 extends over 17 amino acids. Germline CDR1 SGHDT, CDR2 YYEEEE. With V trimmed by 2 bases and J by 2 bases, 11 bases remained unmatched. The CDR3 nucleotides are TGTGCCAGCAGCTTAGCGGGGTTAGCGGAGACCACAGATACGCAGTATTTT. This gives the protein CASSLAGLAETTDTQYF.

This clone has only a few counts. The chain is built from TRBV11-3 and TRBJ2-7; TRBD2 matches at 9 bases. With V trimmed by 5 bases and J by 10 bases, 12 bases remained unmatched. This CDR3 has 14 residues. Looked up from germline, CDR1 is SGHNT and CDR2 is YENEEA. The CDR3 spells CASSPRASGMEQYF. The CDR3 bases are TGTGCCAGCAGCCCCCGGGCTAGCGGGATGGAACAGTACTTC.

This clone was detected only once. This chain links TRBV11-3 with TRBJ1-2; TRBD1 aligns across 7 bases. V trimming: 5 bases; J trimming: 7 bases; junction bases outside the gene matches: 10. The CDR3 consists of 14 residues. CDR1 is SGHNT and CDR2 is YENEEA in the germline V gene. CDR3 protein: CASSLSGGSGGYTF. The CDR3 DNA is TGTGCCAGCAGCCTCTCAGGGGGTTCTGGTGGCTACACCTTC.

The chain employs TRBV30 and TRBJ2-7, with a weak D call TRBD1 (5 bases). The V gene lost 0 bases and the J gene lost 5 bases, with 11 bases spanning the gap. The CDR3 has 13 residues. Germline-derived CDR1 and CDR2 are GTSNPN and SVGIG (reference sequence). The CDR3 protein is CAWSVAGPHEQYF. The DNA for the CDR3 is TGTGCCTGGAGTGTAGCAGGGCCCCACGAGCAGTACTTC.

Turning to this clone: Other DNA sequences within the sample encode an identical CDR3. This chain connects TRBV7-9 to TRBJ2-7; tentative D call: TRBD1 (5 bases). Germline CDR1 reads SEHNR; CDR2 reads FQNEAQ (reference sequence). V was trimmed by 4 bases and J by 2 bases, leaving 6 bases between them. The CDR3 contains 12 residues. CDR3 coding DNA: TGTGCCAGCAGCTCAGGGACCTACGAGCAGTACTTC. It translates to CASSSGTYEQYF.

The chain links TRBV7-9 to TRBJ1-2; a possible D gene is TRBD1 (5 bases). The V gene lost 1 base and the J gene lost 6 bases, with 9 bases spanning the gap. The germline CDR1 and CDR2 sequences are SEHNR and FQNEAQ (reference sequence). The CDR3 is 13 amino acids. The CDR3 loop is CASSLGRANGYTF. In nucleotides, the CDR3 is TGTGCCAGCAGCTTAGGCAGGGCCAATGGCTACACCTTC.

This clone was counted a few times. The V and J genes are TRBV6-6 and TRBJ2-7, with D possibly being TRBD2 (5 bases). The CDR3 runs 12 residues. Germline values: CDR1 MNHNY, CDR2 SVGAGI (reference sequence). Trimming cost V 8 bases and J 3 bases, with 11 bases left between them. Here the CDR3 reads CASGREFYEQYF. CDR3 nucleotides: TGTGCCAGCGGCCGGGAATTCTACGAGCAGTACTTC.

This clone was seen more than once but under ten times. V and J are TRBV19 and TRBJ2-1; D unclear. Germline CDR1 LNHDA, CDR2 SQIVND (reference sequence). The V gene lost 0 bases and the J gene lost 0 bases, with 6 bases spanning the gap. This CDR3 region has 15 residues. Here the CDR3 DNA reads TGTGCCAGTAGTATAGACCCGAGCTCCTACAATGAGCAGTTCTTC. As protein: CASSIDPSSYNEQFF.

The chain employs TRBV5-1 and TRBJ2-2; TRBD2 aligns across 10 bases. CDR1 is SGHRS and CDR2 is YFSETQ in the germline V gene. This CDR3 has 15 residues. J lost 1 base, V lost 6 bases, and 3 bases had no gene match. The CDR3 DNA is TGCGCCAGCACAGTAGCGGGGGGGAACACCGGGGAGCTGTTTTTT. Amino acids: CASTVAGGNTGELFF.

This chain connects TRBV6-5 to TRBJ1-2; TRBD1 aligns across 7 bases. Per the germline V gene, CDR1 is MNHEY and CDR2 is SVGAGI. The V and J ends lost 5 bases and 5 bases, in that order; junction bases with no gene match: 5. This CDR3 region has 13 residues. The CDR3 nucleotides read TGTGCCAGCAGTCTCCGACAGGGATATGGCTACACCTTC. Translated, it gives CASSLRQGYGYTF.

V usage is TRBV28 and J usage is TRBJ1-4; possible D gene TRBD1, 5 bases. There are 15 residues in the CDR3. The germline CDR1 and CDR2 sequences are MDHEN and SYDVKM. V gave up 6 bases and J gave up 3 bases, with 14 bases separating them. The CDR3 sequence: CASRDSTDPNEKLFF. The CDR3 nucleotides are TGTGCCAGCAGAGACAGTACGGATCCTAATGAAAAACTGTTTTTT.

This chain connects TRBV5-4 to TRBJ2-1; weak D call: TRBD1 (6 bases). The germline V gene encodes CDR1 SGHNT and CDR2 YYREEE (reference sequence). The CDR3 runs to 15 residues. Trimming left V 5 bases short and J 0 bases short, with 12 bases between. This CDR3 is CASRRQDISYNEQFF. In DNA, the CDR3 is TGTGCCAGCAGAAGACAGGACATCTCCTACAATGAGCAGTTCTTC.

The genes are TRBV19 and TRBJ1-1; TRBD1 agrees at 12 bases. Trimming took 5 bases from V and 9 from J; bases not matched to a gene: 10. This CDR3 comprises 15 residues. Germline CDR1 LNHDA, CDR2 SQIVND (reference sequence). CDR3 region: CASSPSPGQGAKAFF. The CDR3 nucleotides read TGTGCCAGTAGTCCCTCTCCGGGACAGGGGGCAAAAGCTTTCTTT.

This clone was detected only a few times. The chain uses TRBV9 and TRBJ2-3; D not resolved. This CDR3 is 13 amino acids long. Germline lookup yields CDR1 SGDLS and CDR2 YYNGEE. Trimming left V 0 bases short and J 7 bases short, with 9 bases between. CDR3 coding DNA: TGTGCCAGCAGCGTAGCCCAGTTTCATACGCAGTATTTT. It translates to CASSVAQFHTQYF.

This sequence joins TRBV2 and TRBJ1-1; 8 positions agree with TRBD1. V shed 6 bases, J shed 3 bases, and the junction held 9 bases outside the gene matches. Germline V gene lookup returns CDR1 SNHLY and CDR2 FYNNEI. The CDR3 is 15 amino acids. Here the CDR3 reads CASSARTGRYTEAFF. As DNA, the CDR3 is TGTGCCAGCAGCGCCCGGACAGGGCGATACACTGAAGCTTTCTTT.

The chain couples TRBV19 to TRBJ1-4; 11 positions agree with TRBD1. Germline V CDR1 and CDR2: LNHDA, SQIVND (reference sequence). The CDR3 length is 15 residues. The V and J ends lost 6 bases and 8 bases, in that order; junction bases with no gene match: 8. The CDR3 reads CASREAGTGGEKLFF. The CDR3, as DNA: TGTGCCAGTAGGGAGGCCGGGACAGGGGGAGAAAAACTGTTTTTT.